This T cell receptor beta chain was obtained from a study of blood T cell repertoires in COVID-19. Study details: Samples came from the United States, Italy and Spain, spanning acute and convalescent COVID-19. PBMCs, B-cell-depleted T cells, or T cells were the source of the cDNA or gDNA that made up the material.

V trimming: 6 bases; J trimming: 5 bases; junction bases outside the gene matches: 9. The CDR3 runs to 14 residues. Germline CDR1 is SGHTA and CDR2 is FQGNSA. Per the original data handling: Amplification from reference gene primers served as the basis for estimated nucleated cell counts. Some clones are missing from TCRdb's copy, which holds only in-frame ones; the method was immunoSEQ multiplex PCR. V, J and clone size derive from that table, while D and trimming were established from the DNA sequence. Altogether 150,000 to 170,000 clones are present, about three quarters being singletons, with the ten largest covering roughly 1.5%.

Sequenced material: peripheral blood. The TCR originated in a man aged 80 or over with acute or convalescent COVID-19. J is TRBJ2-7 and V is TRBV7-2; TRBD2 matches at 8 bases. DNA for the CDR3: TGTGCCAGCAGGATAGGGCGGGGGGTGGACGAGCAGTACGTC. Amino acid sequence: CASRIGRGVDEQYV.